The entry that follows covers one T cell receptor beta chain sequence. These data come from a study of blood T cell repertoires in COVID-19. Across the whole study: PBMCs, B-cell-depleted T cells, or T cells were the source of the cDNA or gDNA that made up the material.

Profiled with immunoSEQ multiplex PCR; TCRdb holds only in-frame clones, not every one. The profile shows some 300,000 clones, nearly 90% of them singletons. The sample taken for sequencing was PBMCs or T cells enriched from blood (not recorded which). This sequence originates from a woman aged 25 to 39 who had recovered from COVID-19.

DNA of the CDR3: TGTGCCAGCTCACTAAACCCCGGGGGGGGCCACTACGAGCAGTACTTC. Translated: CASSLNPGGGHYEQYF. This sequence joins TRBV18 and TRBJ2-7; TRBD2 aligns across 8 bases. The germline V gene encodes CDR1 KGHSH and CDR2 LQKENI. The CDR3 is 16 amino acids. The ends lost 4 bases at V and 3 bases at J; junction bases unmatched: 11.